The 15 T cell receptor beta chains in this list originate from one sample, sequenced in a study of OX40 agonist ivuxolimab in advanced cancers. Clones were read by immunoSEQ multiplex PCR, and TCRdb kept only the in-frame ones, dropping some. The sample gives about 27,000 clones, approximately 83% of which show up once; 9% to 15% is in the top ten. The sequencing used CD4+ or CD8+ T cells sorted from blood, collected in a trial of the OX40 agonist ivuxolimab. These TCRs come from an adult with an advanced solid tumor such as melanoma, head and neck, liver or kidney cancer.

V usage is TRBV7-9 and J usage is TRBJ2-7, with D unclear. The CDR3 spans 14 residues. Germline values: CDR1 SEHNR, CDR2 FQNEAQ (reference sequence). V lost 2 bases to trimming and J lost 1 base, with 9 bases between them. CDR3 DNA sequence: TGTGCCAGCAGCTTAAATTCGGTTTCCTACGAGCAGTACTTC. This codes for CASSLNSVSYEQYF.

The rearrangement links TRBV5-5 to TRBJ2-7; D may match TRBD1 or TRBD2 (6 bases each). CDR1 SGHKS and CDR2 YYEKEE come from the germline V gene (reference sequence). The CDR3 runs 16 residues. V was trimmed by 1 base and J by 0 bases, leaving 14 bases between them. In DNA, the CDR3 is TGTGCCAGCAGCTTGAGGGGGGACACTGGCTCCTACGAGCAGTACTTC. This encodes CASSLRGDTGSYEQYF.

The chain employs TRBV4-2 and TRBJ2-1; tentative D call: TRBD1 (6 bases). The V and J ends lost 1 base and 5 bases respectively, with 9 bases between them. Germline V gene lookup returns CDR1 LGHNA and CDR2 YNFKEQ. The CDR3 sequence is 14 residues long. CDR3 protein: CASSQVGTNNEQFF. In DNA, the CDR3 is TGTGCCAGCAGCCAAGTCGGGACAAACAATGAGCAGTTCTTC.

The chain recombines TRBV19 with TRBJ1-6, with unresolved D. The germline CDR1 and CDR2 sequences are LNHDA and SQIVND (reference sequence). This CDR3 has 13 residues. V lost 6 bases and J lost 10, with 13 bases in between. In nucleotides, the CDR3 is TGTGCCAGTAGCGACTCGGGCGGATCACCCCTCCACTTT. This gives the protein CASSDSGGSPLHF.

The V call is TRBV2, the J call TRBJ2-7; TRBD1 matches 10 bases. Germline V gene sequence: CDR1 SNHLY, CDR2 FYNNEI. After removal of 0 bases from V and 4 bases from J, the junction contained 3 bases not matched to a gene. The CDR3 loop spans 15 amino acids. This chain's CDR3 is CASSEASGQGYEQYF. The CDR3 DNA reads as TGTGCCAGCAGTGAAGCATCGGGACAGGGGTACGAGCAGTACTTC. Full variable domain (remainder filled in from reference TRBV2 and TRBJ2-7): EPEVTQTPSHQVTQMGQEVILRCVPISNHLYFYWYRQILGQKVEFLVSFYNNEISEKSEIFDDQFSVERPDGSNFTLKIRSTKLEDSAMYFCASSEASGQGYEQYFGPGTRLTVT.

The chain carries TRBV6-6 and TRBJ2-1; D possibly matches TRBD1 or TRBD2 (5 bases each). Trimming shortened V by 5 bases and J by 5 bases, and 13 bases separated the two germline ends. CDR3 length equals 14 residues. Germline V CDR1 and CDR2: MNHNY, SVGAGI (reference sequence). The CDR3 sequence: CASSSRDQDNEQFF. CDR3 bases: TGTGCCAGCAGTAGCCGGGACCAAGACAATGAGCAGTTCTTC.

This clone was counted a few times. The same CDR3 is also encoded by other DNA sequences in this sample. The CDR3 region is CASSFQGNTEAFF. The CDR3 nucleotides are TGTGCCAGCAGCTTCCAGGGGAACACTGAAGCTTTCTTT. The chain has TRBV5-4 and TRBJ1-1; D perhaps matches TRBD1 (5 bases). V was cut by 2 bases and J by 1 base, with 6 bases left in between. CDR1 is SGHNT and CDR2 is YYREEE in the germline V gene (reference sequence). This CDR3 is built from 13 residues.

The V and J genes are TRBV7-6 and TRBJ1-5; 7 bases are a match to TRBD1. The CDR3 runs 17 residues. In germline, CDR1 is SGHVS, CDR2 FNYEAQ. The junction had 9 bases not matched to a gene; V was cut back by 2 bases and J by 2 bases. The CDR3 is CASSLSRQGEGNQPQHF. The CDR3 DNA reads TGTGCCAGCAGCTTAAGTCGACAGGGCGAAGGCAATCAGCCCCAGCATTTT.

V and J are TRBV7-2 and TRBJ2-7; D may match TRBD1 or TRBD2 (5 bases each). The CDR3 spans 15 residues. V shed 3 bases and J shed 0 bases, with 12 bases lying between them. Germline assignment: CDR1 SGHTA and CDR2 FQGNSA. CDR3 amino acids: CASSFHGGASYEQYF. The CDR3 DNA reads TGTGCCAGCAGCTTTCATGGGGGTGCCTCCTACGAGCAGTACTTC.

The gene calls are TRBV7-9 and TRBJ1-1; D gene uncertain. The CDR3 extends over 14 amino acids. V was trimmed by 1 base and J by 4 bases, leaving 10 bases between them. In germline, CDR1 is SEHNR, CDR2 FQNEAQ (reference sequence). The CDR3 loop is CASSLDHLVTEAFF. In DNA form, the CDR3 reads TGTGCCAGCAGCTTAGACCATCTGGTCACTGAAGCTTTCTTT.

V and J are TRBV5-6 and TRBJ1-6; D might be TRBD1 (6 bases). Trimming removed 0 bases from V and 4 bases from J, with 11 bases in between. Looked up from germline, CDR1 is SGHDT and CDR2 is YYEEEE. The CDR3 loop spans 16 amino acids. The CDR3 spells CASSLEGTSYNSPLHF. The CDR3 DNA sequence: TGTGCCAGCAGCTTGGAAGGGACAAGTTATAATTCACCCCTCCACTTT.

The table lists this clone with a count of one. CDR3 protein: CASTEGGRGYNEQFF. For the CDR3, the DNA is TGTGCCAGCACCGAAGGCGGCAGGGGCTACAATGAGCAGTTCTTC. The V and J genes are TRBV7-8 and TRBJ2-1, with D possibly being TRBD1 (6 bases). Looked up from germline, CDR1 is SGHVS and CDR2 is FQNEAQ. With 7 bases removed from V and 3 bases from J, the gap between germline ends came to 16 bases. This CDR3 comprises 15 residues.

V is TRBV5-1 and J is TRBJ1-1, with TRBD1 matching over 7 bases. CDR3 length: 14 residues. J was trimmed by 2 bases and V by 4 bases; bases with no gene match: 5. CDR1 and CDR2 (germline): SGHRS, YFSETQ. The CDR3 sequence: CASSPWDSNTEAFF. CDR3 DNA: TGCGCCAGCAGCCCTTGGGACAGCAACACTGAAGCTTTCTTT.

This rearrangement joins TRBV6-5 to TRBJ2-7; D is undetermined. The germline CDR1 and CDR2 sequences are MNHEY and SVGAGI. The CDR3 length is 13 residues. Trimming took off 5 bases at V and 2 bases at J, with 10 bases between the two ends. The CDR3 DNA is TGTGCCAGCAGTCCCCCGGGTGCCTACGAGCAGTACTTC. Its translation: CASSPPGAYEQYF.

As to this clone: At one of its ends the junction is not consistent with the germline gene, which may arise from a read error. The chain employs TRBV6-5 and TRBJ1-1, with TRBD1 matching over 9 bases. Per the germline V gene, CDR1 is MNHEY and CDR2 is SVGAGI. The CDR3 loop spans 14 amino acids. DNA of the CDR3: TGTGCCAGCGGTTACAGGGGGCTGAACACTGAAGCTTTCTTT. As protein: CASGYRGLNTEAFF.